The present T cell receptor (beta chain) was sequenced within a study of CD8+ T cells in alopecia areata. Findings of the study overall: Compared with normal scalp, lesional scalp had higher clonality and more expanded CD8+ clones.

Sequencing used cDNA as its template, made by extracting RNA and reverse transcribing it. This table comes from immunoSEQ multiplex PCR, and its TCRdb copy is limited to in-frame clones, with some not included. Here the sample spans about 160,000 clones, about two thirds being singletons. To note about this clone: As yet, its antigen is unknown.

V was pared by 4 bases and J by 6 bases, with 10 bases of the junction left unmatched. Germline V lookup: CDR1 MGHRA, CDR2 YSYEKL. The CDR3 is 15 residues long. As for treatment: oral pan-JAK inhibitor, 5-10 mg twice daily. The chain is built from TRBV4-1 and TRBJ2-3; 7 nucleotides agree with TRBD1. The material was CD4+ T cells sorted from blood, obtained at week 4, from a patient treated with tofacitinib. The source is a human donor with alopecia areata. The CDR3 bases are TGCGCCAGCAGCCTCCCGACAGGGCGAAGGGATACGCAGTATTTT. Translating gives CASSLPTGRRDTQYF.